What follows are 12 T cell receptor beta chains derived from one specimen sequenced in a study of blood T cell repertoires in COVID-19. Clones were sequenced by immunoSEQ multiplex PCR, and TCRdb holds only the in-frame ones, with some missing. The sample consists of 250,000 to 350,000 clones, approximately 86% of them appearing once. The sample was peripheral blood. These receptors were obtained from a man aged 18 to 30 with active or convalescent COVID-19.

Here the CDR3 reads CSVRLAGNEQYF. DNA of the CDR3: TGCAGCGTCAGACTAGCGGGAAATGAGCAGTACTTC. J is TRBJ2-7 and V is TRBV29-1; 11 nucleotides match TRBD2. The germline CDR1 and CDR2 sequences are SQVTM and ANQGSEA. This CDR3 comprises 12 residues. Trimming at V came to 6 bases and at J to 7 bases, leaving 5 bases not matched to a gene.

CDR3 protein: CASSIGLGLYEQYF. The DNA for the CDR3 is TGTGCCAGTAGTATAGGCCTAGGTCTCTACGAGCAGTACTTC. The rearrangement uses TRBV19 and TRBJ2-7; no clear D gene. Germline V gene lookup returns CDR1 LNHDA and CDR2 SQIVND (reference sequence). V lost 1 base and J 3 bases, leaving 10 bases between the germline ends. The CDR3 length is 14 residues.

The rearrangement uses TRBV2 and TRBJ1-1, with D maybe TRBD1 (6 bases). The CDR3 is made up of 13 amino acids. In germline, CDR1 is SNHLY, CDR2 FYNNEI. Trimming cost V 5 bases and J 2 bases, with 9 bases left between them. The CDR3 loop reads CASSLDRNTEAFF. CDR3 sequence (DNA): TGTGCCAGCAGTCTGGACAGAAACACTGAAGCTTTCTTT.

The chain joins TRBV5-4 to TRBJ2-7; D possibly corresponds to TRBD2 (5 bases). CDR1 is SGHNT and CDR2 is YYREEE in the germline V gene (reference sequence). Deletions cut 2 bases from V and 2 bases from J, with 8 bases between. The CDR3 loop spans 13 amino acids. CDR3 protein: CASSFGGAYEQYF. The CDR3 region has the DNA TGTGCCAGCAGCTTCGGAGGAGCCTACGAGCAGTACTTC.

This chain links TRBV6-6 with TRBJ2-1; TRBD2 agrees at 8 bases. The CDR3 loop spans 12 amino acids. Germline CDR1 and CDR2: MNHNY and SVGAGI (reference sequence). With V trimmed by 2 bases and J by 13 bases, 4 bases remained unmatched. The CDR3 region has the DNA TGTGCCAGCAGTTACGCTAGCGGGTTTCAGTTCTTC. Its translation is CASSYASGFQFF.

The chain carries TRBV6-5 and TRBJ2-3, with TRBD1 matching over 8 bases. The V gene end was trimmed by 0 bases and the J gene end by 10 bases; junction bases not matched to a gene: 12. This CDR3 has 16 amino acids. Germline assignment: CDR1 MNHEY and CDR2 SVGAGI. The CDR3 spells CASSYSTTTGEGAQYF. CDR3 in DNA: TGTGCCAGCAGTTACTCGACAACGACAGGGGAAGGGGCGCAGTATTTT.

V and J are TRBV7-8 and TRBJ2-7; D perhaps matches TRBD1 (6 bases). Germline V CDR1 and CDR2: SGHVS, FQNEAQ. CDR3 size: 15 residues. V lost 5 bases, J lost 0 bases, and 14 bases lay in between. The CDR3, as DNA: TGTGCCAGCAGCATACAGGGTTTTTACTCCTACGAGCAGTACTTC. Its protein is CASSIQGFYSYEQYF. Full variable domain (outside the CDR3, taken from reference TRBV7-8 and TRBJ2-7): GAGVSQSPRYKVAKRGQDVALRCDPISGHVSLFWYQQALGQGPEFLTYFQNEAQLDKSGLPSDRFFAERPEGSVSTLKIQRTQQEDSAVYLCASSIQGFYSYEQYFGPGTRLTVT.

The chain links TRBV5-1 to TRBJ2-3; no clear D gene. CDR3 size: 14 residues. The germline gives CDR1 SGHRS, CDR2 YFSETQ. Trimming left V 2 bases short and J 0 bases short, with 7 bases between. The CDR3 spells CASSLLQSTDTQYF. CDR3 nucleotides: TGCGCCAGCAGCTTATTACAGAGCACAGATACGCAGTATTTT.

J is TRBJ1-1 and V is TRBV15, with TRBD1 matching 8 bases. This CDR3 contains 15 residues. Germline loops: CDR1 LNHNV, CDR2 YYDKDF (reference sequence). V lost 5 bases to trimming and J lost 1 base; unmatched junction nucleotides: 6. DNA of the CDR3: TGTGCCACCAGCCGCCGGACAGGGCCGAACACTGAAGCTTTCTTT. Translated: CATSRRTGPNTEAFF.

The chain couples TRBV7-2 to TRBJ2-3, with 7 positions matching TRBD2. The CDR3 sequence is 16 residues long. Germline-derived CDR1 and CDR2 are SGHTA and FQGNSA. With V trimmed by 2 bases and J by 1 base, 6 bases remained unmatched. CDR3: CASSLRRGWGTDTQYF. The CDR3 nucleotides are TGTGCCAGCAGCTTACGGCGGGGGTGGGGCACAGATACGCAGTATTTT.

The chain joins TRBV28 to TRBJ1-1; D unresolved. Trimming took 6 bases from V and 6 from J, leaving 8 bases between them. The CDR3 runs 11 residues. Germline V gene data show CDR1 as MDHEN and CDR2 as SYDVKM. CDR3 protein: CASSGVAEAFF. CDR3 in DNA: TGTGCCAGCAGCGGAGTGGCTGAAGCTTTCTTT.

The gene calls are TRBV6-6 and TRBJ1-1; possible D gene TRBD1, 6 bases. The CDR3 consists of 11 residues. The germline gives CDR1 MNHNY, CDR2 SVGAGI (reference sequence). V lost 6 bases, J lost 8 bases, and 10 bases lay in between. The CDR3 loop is CASRWTEEAFF. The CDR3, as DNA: TGTGCCAGCAGGTGGACAGAAGAAGCTTTCTTT.